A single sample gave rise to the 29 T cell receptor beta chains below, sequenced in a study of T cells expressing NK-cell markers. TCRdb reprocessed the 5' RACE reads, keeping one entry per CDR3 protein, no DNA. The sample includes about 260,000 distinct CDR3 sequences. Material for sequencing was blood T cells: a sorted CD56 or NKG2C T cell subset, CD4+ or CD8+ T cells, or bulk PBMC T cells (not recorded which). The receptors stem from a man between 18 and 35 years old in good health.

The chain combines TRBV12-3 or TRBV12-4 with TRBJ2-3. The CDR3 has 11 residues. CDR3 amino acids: CASSSRGTQYF.

The CDR3 protein is CSARVSGTLHNEQFF. The rearrangement links TRBV20-1 to TRBJ2-1; with no DNA, the TCRdb D assignment of TRBD2 cannot be verified. CDR3 size: 15 residues. CDR1 and CDR2 from the germline V gene are DFQATT and SNEGSKA (reference sequence).

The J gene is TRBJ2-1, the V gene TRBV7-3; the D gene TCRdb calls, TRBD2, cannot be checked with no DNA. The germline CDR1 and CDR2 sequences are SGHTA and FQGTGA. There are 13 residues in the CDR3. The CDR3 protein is CASSYIAAREQFF.

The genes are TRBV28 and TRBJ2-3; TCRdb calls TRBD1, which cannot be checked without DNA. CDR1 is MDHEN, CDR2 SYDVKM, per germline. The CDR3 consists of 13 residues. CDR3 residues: CASSAPATDTQYF.

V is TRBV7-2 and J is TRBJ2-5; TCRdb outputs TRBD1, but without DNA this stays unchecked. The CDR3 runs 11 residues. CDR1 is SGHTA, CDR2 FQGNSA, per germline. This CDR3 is CASSRGPFQYF.

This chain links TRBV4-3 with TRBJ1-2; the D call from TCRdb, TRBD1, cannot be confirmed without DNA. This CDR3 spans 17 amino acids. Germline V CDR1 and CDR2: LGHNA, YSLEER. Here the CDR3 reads CASSHRDPGTGGNGYTF.

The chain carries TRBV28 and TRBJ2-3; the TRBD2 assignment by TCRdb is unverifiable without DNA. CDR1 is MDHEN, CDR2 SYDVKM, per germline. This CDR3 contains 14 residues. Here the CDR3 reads CASSLNRGTSRWYF. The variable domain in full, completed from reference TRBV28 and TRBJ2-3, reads DVKVTQSSRYLVKRTGEKVFLECVQDMDHENMFWYRQDPGLGLRLIYFSYDVKMKEKGDIPEGYSVSREKKERFSLILESASTNQTSMYLCASSLNRGTSRWYFGPGTRLTVL.

CDR3 loop: CAIRGTGTDTQYF. The V gene is TRBV10-3, the J gene TRBJ2-3. Germline V CDR1 and CDR2: ENHRY, SYGVKD. The CDR3 contains 13 residues.

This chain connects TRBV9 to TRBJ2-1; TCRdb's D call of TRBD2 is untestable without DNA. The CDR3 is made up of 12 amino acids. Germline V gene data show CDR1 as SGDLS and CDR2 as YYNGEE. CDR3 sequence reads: CASGREQYEQFF.

CDR3 sequence: CAISSIQGDTQYF. This chain connects TRBV10-3 to TRBJ2-3; absent DNA, TCRdb's TRBD1 call cannot be checked. The length of the CDR3 is 13 residues. Germline V CDR1 and CDR2: ENHRY, SYGVKD.

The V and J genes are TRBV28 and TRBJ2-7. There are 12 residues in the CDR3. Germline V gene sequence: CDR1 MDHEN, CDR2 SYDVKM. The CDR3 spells CASSFPHYEQYF.

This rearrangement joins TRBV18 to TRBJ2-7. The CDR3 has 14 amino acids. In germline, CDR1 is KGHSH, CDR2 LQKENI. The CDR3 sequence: CASSPGRSTYEQYF.

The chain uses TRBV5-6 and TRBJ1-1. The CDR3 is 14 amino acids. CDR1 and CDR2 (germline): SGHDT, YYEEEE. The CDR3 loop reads CASSLDAGNTEAFF. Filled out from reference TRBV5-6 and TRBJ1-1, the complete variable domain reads DAGVTQSPTHLIKTRGQQVTLRCSPKSGHDTVSWYQQALGQGPQFIFQYYEEEERQRGNFPDRFSGHQFPNYSSELNVNALLLGDSALYLCASSLDAGNTEAFFGQGTRLTVV.

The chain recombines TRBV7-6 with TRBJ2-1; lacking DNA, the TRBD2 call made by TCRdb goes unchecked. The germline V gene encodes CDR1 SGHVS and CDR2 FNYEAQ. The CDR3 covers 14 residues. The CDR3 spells CASSLIAGGDEQFF.

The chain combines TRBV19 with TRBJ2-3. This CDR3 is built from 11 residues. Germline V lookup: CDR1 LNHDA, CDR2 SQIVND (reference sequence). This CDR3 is CASSMADTQYF.

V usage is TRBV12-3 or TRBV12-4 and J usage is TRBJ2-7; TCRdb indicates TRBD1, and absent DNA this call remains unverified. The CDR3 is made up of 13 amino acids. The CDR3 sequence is CASSLEGAYEQYF.

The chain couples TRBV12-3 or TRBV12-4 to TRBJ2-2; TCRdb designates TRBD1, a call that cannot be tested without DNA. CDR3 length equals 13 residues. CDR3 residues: CASGGGSPGELFF.

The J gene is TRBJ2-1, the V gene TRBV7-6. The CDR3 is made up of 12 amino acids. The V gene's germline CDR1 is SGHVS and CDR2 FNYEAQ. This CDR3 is CASSSPMGEQFF.

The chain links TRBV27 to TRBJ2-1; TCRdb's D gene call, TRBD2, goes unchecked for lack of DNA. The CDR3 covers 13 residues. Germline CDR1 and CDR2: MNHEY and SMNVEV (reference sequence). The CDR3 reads CASRPSGSNEQFF.

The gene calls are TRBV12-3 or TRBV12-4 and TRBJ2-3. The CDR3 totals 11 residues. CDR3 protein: CASQLRDTQYF.

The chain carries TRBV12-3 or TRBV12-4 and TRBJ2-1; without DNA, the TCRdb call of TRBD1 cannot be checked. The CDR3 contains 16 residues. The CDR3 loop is CASTTQGAISYNEQFF.

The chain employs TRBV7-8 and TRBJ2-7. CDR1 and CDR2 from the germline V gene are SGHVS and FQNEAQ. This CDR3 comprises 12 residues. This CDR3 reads CASSLDENEQYF. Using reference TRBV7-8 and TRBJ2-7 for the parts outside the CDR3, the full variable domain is GAGVSQSPRYKVAKRGQDVALRCDPISGHVSLFWYQQALGQGPEFLTYFQNEAQLDKSGLPSDRFFAERPEGSVSTLKIQRTQQEDSAVYLCASSLDENEQYFGPGTRLTVT.

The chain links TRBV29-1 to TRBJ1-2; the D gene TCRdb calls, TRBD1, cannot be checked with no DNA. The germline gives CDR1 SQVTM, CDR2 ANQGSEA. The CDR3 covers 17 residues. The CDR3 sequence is CSVDKLLDRGSGYGYTF.

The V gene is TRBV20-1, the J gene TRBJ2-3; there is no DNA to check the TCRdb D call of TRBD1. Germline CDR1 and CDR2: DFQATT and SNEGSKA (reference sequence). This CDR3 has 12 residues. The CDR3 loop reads CSARGTTDTQYF.

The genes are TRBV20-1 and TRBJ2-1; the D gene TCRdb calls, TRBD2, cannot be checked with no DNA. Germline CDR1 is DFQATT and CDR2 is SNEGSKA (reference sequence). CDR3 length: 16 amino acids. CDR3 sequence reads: CSASGLAGERRDEQFF.

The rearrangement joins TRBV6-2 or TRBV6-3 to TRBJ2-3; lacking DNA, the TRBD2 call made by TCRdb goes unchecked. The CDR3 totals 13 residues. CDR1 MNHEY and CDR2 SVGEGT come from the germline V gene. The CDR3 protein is CASSYEAPDTQYF.

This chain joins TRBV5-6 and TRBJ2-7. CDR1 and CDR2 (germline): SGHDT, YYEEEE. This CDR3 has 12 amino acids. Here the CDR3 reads CASSLFGDEQYF.

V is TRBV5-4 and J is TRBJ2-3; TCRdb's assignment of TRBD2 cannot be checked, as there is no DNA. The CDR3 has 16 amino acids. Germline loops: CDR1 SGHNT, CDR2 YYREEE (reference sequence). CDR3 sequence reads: CASSQGGLDQMDTQYF.

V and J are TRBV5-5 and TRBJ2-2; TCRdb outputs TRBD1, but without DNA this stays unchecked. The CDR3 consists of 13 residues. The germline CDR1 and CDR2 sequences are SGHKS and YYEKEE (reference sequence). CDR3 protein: CASSGRVTGELFF.